The sequence of this TCR beta chain was determined in a study of T cell clonality in common variable immunodeficiency. This clone appeared many times. Antigen unknown. The read finishes 3 residues shy of the CDR3 end, and the germline J gene is used to complete it. Study-wide findings and caveats: Compared with controls, CVID subjects had fewer shared TCRbeta clones. Common variable immunodeficiency TCR beta sequences reportedly had fewer deletions and N-nucleotide insertions.

Assay used: immunoSEQ multiplex PCR; TCRdb lists only in-frame clones, some missing. This sample has over 30,000 clones, each found more than once. J was trimmed by 2 bases and V by 3 bases; bases with no gene match: 5. This CDR3 has 15 residues. CDR1 is KGHSH and CDR2 is LQKENI in the germline V gene. All CVID subjects were on immunoglobulin replacement for at least one year. CVID subjects were neither ill nor on immunomodulatory or immunosuppressive medication at sampling. The V and J genes are TRBV18 and TRBJ2-7; 9 bases agree with TRBD2. Material for sequencing was peripheral blood mononuclear cells. The sequence came from a human donor with common variable immunodeficiency. This CDR3 is CASSPGTSKTYEQYF. The sequenced CDR3 bases are TGTGCCAGCTCACCGGGGACTAGCAAGACCTACGAG.